This passage covers 19 T cell receptor beta chains from one sample sequenced in a study of blood T cell repertoires in COVID-19. Using immunoSEQ multiplex PCR, the repertoire was profiled, and TCRdb retains in-frame clones only, with some absent. The table lists under 200,000 clones, under 80% of them singletons, with 3% in the top ten. The specimen was peripheral blood. These TCRs come from an elderly woman with acute or convalescent COVID-19.

In this sample, this clone turned up once. This rearrangement joins TRBV5-4 to TRBJ1-1, with D possibly matching TRBD1 (5 bases). Trimming left V 4 bases short and J 1 base short, with 11 bases between. The V gene's germline CDR1 is SGHNT and CDR2 YYREEE (reference sequence). The CDR3 consists of 14 residues. This chain's CDR3 is CASSPNTGNTEAFF. CDR3 nucleotides: TGTGCCAGCAGCCCAAATACAGGGAACACTGAAGCTTTCTTT.

The rearrangement joins TRBV2 to TRBJ2-1; tentatively, D is TRBD1 (5 bases). The length of the CDR3 is 16 residues. Germline CDR1 and CDR2: SNHLY and FYNNEI. The V gene lost 5 bases and the J gene lost 5 bases, with 19 bases spanning the gap. The CDR3 sequence: CASSRGYGVVNNEQFF. The CDR3 DNA sequence: TGTGCCAGCAGTAGGGGTTATGGGGTTGTAAACAATGAGCAGTTCTTC.

This sequence joins TRBV7-3 and TRBJ2-1; TRBD1 aligns across 10 bases. Germline-derived CDR1 and CDR2 are SGHTA and FQGTGA. J lost 3 bases, V lost 5 bases, and 13 bases had no gene match. This CDR3 is built from 18 residues. CDR3 coding DNA: TGTGCCAGCAGCCGGGACAGGGGAAGGCTAGCGGACTACAATGAGCAGTTCTTC. Encoded protein: CASSRDRGRLADYNEQFF.

The chain carries TRBV14 and TRBJ1-1; D is unresolved. Germline values: CDR1 SGHDN, CDR2 FVKESK. Trimming stripped 0 bases from V and 4 bases from J, with 6 bases between. There are 13 residues in the CDR3. The CDR3 DNA follows: TGTGCCAGCAGCCAAGAAGAGGGCACTGAAGCTTTCTTT. Translation gives CASSQEEGTEAFF. Variable domain in full (rest from reference TRBV14 and TRBJ1-1): EAGVTQFPSHSVIEKGQTVTLRCDPISGHDNLYWYRRVMGKEIKFLLHFVKESKQDESGMPNNRFLAERTGGTYSTLKVQPAELEDSGVYFCASSQEEGTEAFFGQGTRLTVV.

This chain links TRBV6-4 with TRBJ1-2, with D perhaps matching TRBD1 (6 bases). The CDR3 runs 16 residues. The germline V gene encodes CDR1 MRHNA and CDR2 SNTAGT. V lost 5 bases, J lost 3 bases, and 19 bases lay in between. The CDR3 reads CASSSLIGGAHYGYTF. In DNA, the CDR3 is TGTGCCAGCAGTTCTCTAATAGGGGGGGCGCACTATGGCTACACCTTC.

This chain joins TRBV28 and TRBJ2-4; no clear D gene. This CDR3 spans 14 amino acids. Per germline, CDR1 MDHEN and CDR2 SYDVKM. Trimming removed 8 bases at V and 1 base at J, with 12 bases between. The CDR3 DNA follows: TGTGCCAGCTCCCTCGGTTGGGCCAAAAACATTCAGTACTTC. This translates into CASSLGWAKNIQYF.

The chain is built from TRBV19 and TRBJ2-3, with 11 bases aligning to TRBD2. The CDR3 runs 13 residues. The germline CDR1 and CDR2 sequences are LNHDA and SQIVND (reference sequence). V shed 10 bases and J 9 bases; nucleotides not matched to a gene: 9. CDR3 DNA: TGTGCCACAACACTAGCGGGAGAGGGCACGCAGTATTTT. Translating gives CATTLAGEGTQYF.

The chain combines TRBV2 with TRBJ2-7, with 8 bases that match TRBD2. Germline lookup yields CDR1 SNHLY and CDR2 FYNNEI. There are 12 residues in the CDR3. V was pared by 7 bases and J by 1 base, with 0 bases of the junction left unmatched. CDR3 in amino acids: CASKRESYEQYF. The CDR3 DNA follows: TGTGCCAGCAAGCGGGAGTCCTACGAGCAGTACTTC.

This clone was counted many times. This chain links TRBV3-1 (or the pseudogene TRBV3-2) with TRBJ2-2, with D perhaps TRBD1 (5 bases). CDR3 length: 16 amino acids. The V end lost 4 bases, the J end lost 5 bases, and 17 bases lay between the germline ends. Germline loops: CDR1 LGHDT, CDR2 YNNKEL (reference sequence). The DNA of the CDR3 is TGTGCCAGCAGCCTGCGCCCCCTACAGGATACCGGGGAGCTGTTTTTT. It specifies CASSLRPLQDTGELFF.

The gene calls are TRBV5-4 and TRBJ2-7, with D possibly TRBD2 on 6 matching bases. V shed 5 bases and J shed 3 bases, with 15 bases lying between them. Germline CDR1 SGHNT, CDR2 YYREEE (reference sequence). The length of the CDR3 is 14 residues. The CDR3 nucleotides are TGTGCCAGCAGACGTCCGGGAGTTGACTACGAGCAGTACTTC. It codes for CASRRPGVDYEQYF.

V and J are TRBV29-1 and TRBJ2-3; 10 bases agree with TRBD1. The CDR3 loop spans 14 amino acids. Losses at the gene ends were 4 bases for V and 5 bases for J; bases not matched to a gene: 6. Germline V gene data show CDR1 as SQVTM and CDR2 as ANQGSEA. Written as DNA, the CDR3 is TGCAGCGTTGGGGGACAGGGGATGATAGATACGCAGTATTTT. It translates to CSVGGQGMIDTQYF.

The V call is TRBV6-6, the J call TRBJ2-3; D is possibly TRBD1 (5 bases). The V gene lost 1 base and the J gene lost 12 bases, with 17 bases spanning the gap. This CDR3 is built from 14 residues. Germline V gene lookup returns CDR1 MNHNY and CDR2 SVGAGI (reference sequence). DNA for the CDR3: TGTGCCAGCAGTTACTGGTCTCAAACAGGTACTCAGTATTTT. This codes for CASSYWSQTGTQYF.

CDR3 in amino acids: CASSPGEFTYEQYF. CDR3 DNA: TGTGCCAGTAGCCCGGGGGAGTTTACCTACGAGCAGTACTTC. The V gene is TRBV19, the J gene TRBJ2-7; a weak D match, TRBD2 (6 bases). V was pared by 6 bases and J by 2 bases, with 14 bases between. The CDR3 contains 14 residues. Per germline, CDR1 LNHDA and CDR2 SQIVND (reference sequence). The whole variable domain, remainder taken from reference TRBV19 and TRBJ2-7, is DGGITQSPKYLFRKEGQNVTLSCEQNLNHDAMYWYRQDPGQGLRLIYYSQIVNDFQKGDIAEGYSVSREKKESFPLTVTSAQKNPTAFYLCASSPGEFTYEQYFGPGTRLTVT.

The chain links TRBV7-8 to TRBJ1-2; TRBD1 matches 10 bases. Germline CDR1 is SGHVS and CDR2 is FQNEAQ. The CDR3 has 15 residues. Trimming at V came to 4 bases and at J to 4 bases, leaving 6 bases not matched to a gene. The CDR3, as DNA: TGTGCCAGCAGCTCTCGGGACAGGGGAGCCTATGGCTACACCTTC. It specifies CASSSRDRGAYGYTF.

This clone showed up just a few times. CDR3 residues: CASRSGTINYGYTF. In DNA, the CDR3 is TGTGCCAGCAGATCCGGGACAATTAACTATGGCTACACCTTC. The genes are TRBV2 and TRBJ1-2, with D perhaps matching TRBD1 (6 bases). The germline CDR1 and CDR2 sequences are SNHLY and FYNNEI. Trimming left V 6 bases short and J 1 base short, with 12 bases between. This CDR3 is built from 14 residues.

The J gene is TRBJ2-2, the V gene TRBV11-1; D possibly corresponds to TRBD1 (5 bases). The CDR3 contains 15 residues. Germline CDR1 reads SGHAT; CDR2 reads FQDESV (reference sequence). Trimming took 2 bases from V and 2 from J, leaving 9 bases between them. Written as DNA, the CDR3 is TGTGCCAGCAGCTTAAAACAGGCCAACACCGGGGAGCTGTTTTTT. Its protein product is CASSLKQANTGELFF.

This chain links TRBV19 with TRBJ1-1; D not certain. Looked up from germline, CDR1 is LNHDA and CDR2 is SQIVND (reference sequence). This CDR3 region has 11 residues. With 3 bases removed from V and 8 bases from J, the gap between germline ends came to 7 bases. The CDR3 bases are TGTGCCAGTAGTATTAGCCTAGAAGCTTTCTTT. Its protein product is CASSISLEAFF.

The rearrangement uses TRBV11-2 and TRBJ2-5; perhaps TRBD1 as D (5 bases). The CDR3 is 15 amino acids. Trimming took off 1 base at V and 5 bases at J, with 14 bases between the two ends. The germline V gene encodes CDR1 SGHAT and CDR2 FQNNGV. This CDR3 reads CASSLVSGNWETQYF. The DNA for the CDR3 is TGTGCCAGCAGCTTAGTCTCAGGGAACTGGGAGACCCAGTACTTC.

This clone appeared a few times. The CDR3: CATSDERGGQPQHF. The CDR3 DNA follows: TGTGCCACCAGTGATGAAAGGGGGGGTCAGCCCCAGCATTTT. The V call is TRBV24-1, the J call TRBJ1-5; perhaps TRBD1 as D (6 bases). The CDR3 spans 14 residues. Trimming left V 3 bases short and J 6 bases short, with 11 bases between. Germline CDR1 reads KGHDR; CDR2 reads SFDVKD.